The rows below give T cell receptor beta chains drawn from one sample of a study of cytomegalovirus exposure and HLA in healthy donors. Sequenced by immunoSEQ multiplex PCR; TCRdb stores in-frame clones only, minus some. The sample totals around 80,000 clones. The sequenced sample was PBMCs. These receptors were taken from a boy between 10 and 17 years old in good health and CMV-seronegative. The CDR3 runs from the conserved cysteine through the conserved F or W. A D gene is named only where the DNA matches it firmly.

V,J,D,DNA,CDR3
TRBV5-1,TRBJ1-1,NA,TGCGCCAGCAGCTTGGCGGGAGGGACGCAAGCTTTCTTT,CASSLAGGTQAFF
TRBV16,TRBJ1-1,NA,TGTGCCAGCAGCCAATCGGCGGAATCACAGGGATGGGGCACTGAAGCTTTCTTT,CASSQSAESQGWGTEAFF
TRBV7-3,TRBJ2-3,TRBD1,TGTGCCAGCAGCTTAACGGGACAGAGCACAGATACGCAGTATTTT,CASSLTGQSTDTQYF
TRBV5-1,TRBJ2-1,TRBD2,TGCGCCAGCAGCCCGACTAGCGGGGGCCGCTACAATGAGCAGTTCTTC,CASSPTSGGRYNEQFF
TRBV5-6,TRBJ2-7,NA,TGTGCCAGCAGCTTACAGGGTCCCTACGAGCAGTACTTC,CASSLQGPYEQYF
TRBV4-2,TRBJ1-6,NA,TGTGCCAGCAGCCCAGGAGTCCAGGGCTATAATTCACCCCTCCACTTT,CASSPGVQGYNSPLHF
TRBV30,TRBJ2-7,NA,TGTGCCTGGAGTGGCGGGAAAGGGGCCTACGAGCAGTACTTC,CAWSGGKGAYEQYF
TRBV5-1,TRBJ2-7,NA,TGCGCCAGCAGCTTGAGGAGGGGGCGCGATGGAGTGACAAGATCTGACGAGCAGTACTTC,CASSLRRGRDGVTRSDEQYF
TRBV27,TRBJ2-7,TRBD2,TGTGCCAGCCGTCCGTTTACGCGGGAGGGCTACGAGCAGTACTTC,CASRPFTREGYEQYF
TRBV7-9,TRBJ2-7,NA,TGTGCCAGCAGCTTCACGGGAAAATTCGAGCAGTACTTC,CASSFTGKFEQYF
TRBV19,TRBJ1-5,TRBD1,TGTGCCAGTAGCTACACGACAGGGATCCATCAGCCCCAGCATTTT,CASSYTTGIHQPQHF
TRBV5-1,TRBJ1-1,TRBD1,TGCGCCAGCAGATACGGACAGGGGAAGAACACTGAAGCTTTCTTT,CASRYGQGKNTEAFF
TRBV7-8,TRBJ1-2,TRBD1,TGTGCCAGCAGCTTAACTCGGACAGGAGATTATGGCTACACCTTC,CASSLTRTGDYGYTF
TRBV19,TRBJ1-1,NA,TGTGCCAGTAGTATTATCCGGAACACTGAAGCTTTCTTT,CASSIIRNTEAFF
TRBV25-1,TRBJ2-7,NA,TGTGCCAGCAGTGAATCGGTTAGCCGCGCCTACGAGCAGTACTTC,CASSESVSRAYEQYF
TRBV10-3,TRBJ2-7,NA,TGTGCCATCAGTGCGGACAAGTCCTACGAGCAGTACTTC,CAISADKSYEQYF
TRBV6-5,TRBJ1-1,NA,TGTGCCAGCAGTCCCAATGAGGGTACTGAAGATTTCTTT,CASSPNEGTEDFF
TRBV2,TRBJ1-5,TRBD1,TGTGCCAGCAGTCTCAGACAGGGTGTCGCCGGTTTGGACAATCAGCCCCAGCATTTT,CASSLRQGVAGLDNQPQHF
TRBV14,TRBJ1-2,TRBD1,TGTGCCAGCAGCCGAAAACAGGGGGATGGCTACACCTTC,CASSRKQGDGYTF
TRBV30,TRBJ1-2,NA,TGTGCCTGGAGTGTATCACCCCCGACAGTAAACTATGGCTACACCTTC,CAWSVSPPTVNYGYTF
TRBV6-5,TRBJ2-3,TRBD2,TGTGCCAGCAGTTACTCACGACTAGCGGATACGCAGTATTTT,CASSYSRLADTQYF
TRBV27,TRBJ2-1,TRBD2,TGTGCGAGCGGGGCGGGGAATGAGCAGTTCTTC,CASGAGNEQFF
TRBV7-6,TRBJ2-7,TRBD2,TGTGCCAGCAGCCCCGGACGCGGTAGCGGGAGCTCCTACGAGCAGTACTTC,CASSPGRGSGSSYEQYF
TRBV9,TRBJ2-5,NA,TGTGCCAGCAGCGGGGGACTCCCAGGGGAGACCCAGTACTTC,CASSGGLPGETQYF
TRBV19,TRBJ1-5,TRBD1,TGTGCCAGTAGTATTTCTCTGGACAGGGGGAATCAGCCCCAGCATTTT,CASSISLDRGNQPQHF
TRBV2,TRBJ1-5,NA,TGTGCCAGCAGTGAAGGGGGACACCCGAACAATCAGCCCCAGCATTTT,CASSEGGHPNNQPQHF
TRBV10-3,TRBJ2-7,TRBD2,TGTGCCGTCGGACTAGCGCGTAACTCCTACGAGCAGTACTTC,CAVGLARNSYEQYF
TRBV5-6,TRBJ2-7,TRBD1,TGTGCCAGCAGCTTCCTTCCGGGACAGGAAAACGAGCAGTACTTC,CASSFLPGQENEQYF
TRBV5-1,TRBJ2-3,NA,TGCGCCAGCAGCTTGTCCAGGGACACAGATACGCAGTATTTT,CASSLSRDTDTQYF
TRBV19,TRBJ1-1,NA,TGTGCCAGTAGTATGAGCGGTAGGATGAACACTGAAGCTTTCTTT,CASSMSGRMNTEAFF
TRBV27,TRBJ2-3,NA,TGTGCCAGCAGTCCCCTTGGAGGGAGCACAGATACGCAGTATTTT,CASSPLGGSTDTQYF
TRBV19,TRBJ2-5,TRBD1,TGTGCCAGTAGTAGCGACAGGGGTGCGGTGACCCAGTACTTC,CASSSDRGAVTQYF
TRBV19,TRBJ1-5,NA,TGTGCCAGCGCACGGGGGGATCAGCCCCAGCATTTT,CASARGDQPQHF
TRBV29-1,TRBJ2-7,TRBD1,TGCAGCGCTCGCGGGACAGGAAAGGACCACGAGCAGTACTTC,CSARGTGKDHEQYF
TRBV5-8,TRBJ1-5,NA,TGTGCCAGCAGCTCAAGACAGGTACTTAGCAATCAGCCCCAGCATTTT,CASSSRQVLSNQPQHF
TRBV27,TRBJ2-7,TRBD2,TGTGCCAGCAGTTCACTAGCGGGAGGCCTCGGCGAGCAGTACTTC,CASSSLAGGLGEQYF
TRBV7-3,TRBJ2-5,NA,TGTGCCAGCAGCTTAAGCGGGACCCAAGAGACCCAGTACTTC,CASSLSGTQETQYF
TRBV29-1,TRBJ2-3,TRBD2,TGCAGCGTTCACCCTAGCGGGAGGACAGATACGCAGTATTTT,CSVHPSGRTDTQYF
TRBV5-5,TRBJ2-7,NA,TGTGCCTCACAAACGGACAAATATTCGGCCTACGAGCAGTACTTC,CASQTDKYSAYEQYF
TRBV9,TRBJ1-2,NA,TGTGCCAGCAGCGTAGGATACGACAGCACTAACTATGGCTACACCTTC,CASSVGYDSTNYGYTF